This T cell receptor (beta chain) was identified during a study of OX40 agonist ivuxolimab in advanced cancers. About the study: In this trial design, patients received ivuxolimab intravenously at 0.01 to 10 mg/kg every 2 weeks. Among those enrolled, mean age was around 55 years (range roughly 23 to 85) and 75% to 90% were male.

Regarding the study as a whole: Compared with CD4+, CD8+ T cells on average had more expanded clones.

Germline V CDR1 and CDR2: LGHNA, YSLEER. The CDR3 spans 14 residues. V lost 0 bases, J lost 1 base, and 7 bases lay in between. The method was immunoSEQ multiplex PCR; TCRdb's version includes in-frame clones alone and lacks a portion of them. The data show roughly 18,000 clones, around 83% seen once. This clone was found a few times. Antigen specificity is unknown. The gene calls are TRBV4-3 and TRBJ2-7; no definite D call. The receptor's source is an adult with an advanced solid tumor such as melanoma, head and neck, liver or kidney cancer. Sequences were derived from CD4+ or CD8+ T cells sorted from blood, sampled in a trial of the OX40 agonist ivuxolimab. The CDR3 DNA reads TGCGCCAGCAGCCAAGAAAGCCGGTCCTACGAGCAGTACTTC. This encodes CASSQESRSYEQYF.